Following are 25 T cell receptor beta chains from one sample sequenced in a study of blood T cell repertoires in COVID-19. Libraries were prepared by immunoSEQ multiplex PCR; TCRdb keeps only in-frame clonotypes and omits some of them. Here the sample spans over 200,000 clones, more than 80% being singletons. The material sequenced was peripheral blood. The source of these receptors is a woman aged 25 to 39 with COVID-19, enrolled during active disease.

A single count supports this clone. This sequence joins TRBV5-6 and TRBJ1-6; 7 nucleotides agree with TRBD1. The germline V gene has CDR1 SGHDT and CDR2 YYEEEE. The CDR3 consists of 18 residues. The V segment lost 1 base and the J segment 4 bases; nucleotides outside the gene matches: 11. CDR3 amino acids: CASSLSPRKTGYNSPLHF. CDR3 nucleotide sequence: TGTGCCAGCAGCTTGAGCCCTCGTAAGACAGGGTATAATTCACCCCTCCACTTT.

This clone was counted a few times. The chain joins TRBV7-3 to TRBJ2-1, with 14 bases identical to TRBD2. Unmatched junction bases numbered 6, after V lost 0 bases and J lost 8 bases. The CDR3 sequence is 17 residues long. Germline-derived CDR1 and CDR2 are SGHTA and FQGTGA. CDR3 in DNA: TGTGCCAGCAGCTTAACTGGGGGACTAGCGGGAGACCATGAGCAGTTCTTC. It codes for CASSLTGGLAGDHEQFF.

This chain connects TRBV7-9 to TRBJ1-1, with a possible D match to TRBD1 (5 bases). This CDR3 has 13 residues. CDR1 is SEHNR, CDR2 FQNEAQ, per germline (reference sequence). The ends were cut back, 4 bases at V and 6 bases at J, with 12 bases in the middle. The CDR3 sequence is CASSSPPGAEAFF. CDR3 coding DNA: TGTGCCAGCAGCTCCCCCCCGGGGGCTGAAGCTTTCTTT.

The CDR3 here is CASSLRGGHNEQFF. CDR3 in DNA: TGTGCCAGCAGCTTACGAGGGGGCCACAATGAGCAGTTCTTC. The chain carries TRBV5-4 and TRBJ2-1; TRBD1 matches 7 bases. Germline values: CDR1 SGHNT, CDR2 YYREEE (reference sequence). CDR3 length: 14 amino acids. V trimming: 2 bases; J trimming: 5 bases; junction bases outside the gene matches: 4.

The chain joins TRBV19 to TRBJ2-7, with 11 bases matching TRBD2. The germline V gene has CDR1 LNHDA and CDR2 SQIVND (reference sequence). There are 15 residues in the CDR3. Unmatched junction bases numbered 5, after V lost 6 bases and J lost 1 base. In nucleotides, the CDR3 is TGTGCCAGTAGCAATAGACTAGCGGGGTCCTACGAGCAGTACTTC. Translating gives CASSNRLAGSYEQYF.

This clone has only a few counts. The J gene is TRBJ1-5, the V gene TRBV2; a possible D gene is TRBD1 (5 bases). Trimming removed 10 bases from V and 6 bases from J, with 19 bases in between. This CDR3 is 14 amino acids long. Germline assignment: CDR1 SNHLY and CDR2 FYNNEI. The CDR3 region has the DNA TGTGCCACCCGCGGCGCCAGGGATAGTCAGCCCCAGCATTTT. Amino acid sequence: CATRGARDSQPQHF.

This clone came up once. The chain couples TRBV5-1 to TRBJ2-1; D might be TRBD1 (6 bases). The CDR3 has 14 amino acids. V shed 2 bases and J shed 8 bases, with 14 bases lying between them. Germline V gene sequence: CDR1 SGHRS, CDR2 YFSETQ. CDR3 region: CASSLGGSSDEQFF. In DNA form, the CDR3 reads TGCGCCAGCAGCTTAGGGGGAAGTAGCGATGAGCAGTTCTTC.

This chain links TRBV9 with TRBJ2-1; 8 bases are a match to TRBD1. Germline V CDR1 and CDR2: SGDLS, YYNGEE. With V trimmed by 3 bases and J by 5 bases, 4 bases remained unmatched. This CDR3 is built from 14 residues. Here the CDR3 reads CASSALGQDNEQFF. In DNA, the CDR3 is TGTGCCAGCAGCGCCCTGGGACAGGACAATGAGCAGTTCTTC.

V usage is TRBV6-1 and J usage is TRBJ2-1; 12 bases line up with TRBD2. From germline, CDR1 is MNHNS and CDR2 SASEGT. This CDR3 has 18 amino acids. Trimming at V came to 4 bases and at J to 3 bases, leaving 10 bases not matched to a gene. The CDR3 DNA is TGTGCCAGCAGTGCCTTCCTTACTAGCGGGGGGCTCTACAATGAGCAGTTCTTC. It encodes CASSAFLTSGGLYNEQFF.

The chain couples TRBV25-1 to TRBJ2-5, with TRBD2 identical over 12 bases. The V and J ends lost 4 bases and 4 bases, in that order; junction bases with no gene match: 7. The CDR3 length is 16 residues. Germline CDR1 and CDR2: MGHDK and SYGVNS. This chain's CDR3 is CASSGQTSGRSETQYF. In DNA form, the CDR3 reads TGTGCCAGCAGTGGTCAGACTAGCGGGAGATCAGAGACCCAGTACTTC.

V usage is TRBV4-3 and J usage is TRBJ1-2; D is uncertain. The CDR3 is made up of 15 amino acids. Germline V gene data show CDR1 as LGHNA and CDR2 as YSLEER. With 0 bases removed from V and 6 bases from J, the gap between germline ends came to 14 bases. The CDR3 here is CASSQDSPSLDGYTF. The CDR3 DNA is TGCGCCAGCAGCCAAGATTCGCCCAGTTTGGATGGCTACACCTTC.

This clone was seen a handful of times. In DNA, the CDR3 is TGTGCCACCAGCGGAGGACAGCTACCCTACGAGCAGTACTTC. It specifies CATSGGQLPYEQYF. V usage is TRBV24-1 and J usage is TRBJ2-7; possible D gene TRBD1, 6 bases. In germline, CDR1 is KGHDR, CDR2 SFDVKD. Trimming pared 7 bases from V and 2 bases from J, leaving 14 bases between. The CDR3 extends over 14 amino acids.

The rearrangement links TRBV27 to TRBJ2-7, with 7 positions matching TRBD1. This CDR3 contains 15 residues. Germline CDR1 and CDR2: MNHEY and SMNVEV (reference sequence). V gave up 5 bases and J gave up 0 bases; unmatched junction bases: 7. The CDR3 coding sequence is TGTGCCAGCAGTACTTGGGGACAGAGCTCCTACGAGCAGTACTTC. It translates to CASSTWGQSSYEQYF.

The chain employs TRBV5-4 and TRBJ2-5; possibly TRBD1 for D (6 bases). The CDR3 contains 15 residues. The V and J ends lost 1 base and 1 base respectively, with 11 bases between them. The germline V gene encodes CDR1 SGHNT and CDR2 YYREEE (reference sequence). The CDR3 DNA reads TGTGCCAGCAGCTTGCTAGGGGGTTTCCAAGAGACCCAGTACTTC. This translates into CASSLLGGFQETQYF.

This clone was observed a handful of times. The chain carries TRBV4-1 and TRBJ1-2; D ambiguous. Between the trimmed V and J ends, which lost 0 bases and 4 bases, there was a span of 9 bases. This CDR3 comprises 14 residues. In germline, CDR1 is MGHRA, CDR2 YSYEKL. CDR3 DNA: TGCGCCAGCAGCCAAGATCCATCGGGCTATGGCTACACCTTC. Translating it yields CASSQDPSGYGYTF.

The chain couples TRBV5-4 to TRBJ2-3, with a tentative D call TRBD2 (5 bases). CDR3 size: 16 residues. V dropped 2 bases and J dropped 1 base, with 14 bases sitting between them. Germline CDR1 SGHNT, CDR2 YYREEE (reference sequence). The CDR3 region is CASSLASGSGTDTQYF. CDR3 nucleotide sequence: TGTGCCAGCAGCTTAGCATCGGGGTCCGGCACAGATACGCAGTATTTT.

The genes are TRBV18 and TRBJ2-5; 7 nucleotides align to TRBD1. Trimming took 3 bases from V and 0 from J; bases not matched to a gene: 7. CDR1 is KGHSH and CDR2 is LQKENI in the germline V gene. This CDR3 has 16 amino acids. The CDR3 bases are TGTGCCAGCTCACCTGGGACAGCGGTACACCAAGAGACCCAGTACTTC. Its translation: CASSPGTAVHQETQYF.

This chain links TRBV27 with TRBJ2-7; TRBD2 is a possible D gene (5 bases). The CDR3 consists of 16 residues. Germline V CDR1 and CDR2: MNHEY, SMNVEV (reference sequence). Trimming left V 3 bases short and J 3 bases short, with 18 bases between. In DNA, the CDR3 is TGTGCCAGCAGTTTTGTATCGCTCAGCGGCTACTACGAGCAGTACTTC. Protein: CASSFVSLSGYYEQYF.

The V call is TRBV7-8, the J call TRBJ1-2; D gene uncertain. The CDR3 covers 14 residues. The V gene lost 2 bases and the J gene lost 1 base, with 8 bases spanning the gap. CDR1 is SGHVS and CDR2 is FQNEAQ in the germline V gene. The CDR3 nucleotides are TGTGCCAGCAGCTTATATGGCAGTAACTATGGCTACACCTTC. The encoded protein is CASSLYGSNYGYTF. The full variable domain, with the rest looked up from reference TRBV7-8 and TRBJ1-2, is GAGVSQSPRYKVAKRGQDVALRCDPISGHVSLFWYQQALGQGPEFLTYFQNEAQLDKSGLPSDRFFAERPEGSVSTLKIQRTQQEDSAVYLCASSLYGSNYGYTFGSGTRLTVV.

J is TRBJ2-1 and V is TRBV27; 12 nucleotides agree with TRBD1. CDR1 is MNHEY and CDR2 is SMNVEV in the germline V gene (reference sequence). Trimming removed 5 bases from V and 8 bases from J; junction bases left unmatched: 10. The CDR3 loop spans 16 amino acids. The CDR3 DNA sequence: TGTGCCAGCAGTCTCACCGGGACAGGGGGCTTCTATGAGCAGTTCTTC. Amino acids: CASSLTGTGGFYEQFF.

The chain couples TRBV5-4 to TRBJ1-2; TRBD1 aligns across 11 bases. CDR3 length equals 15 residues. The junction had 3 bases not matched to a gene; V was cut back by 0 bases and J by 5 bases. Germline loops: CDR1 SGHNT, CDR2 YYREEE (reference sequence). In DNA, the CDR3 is TGTGCCAGCAGCTTGGGGGGACAGGGGGAGTATGGCTACACCTTC. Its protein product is CASSLGGQGEYGYTF.

CDR3 loop: CASSLVGGSAGQFF. The CDR3 nucleotides are TGTGCCAGCAGCTTAGTTGGGGGCTCCGCTGGGCAGTTCTTC. The chain uses TRBV7-2 and TRBJ2-1, with D maybe TRBD1 (6 bases). Per the germline V gene, CDR1 is SGHTA and CDR2 is FQGNSA. Trimming took off 1 base at V and 12 bases at J, with 16 bases between the two ends. CDR3 length: 14 residues.

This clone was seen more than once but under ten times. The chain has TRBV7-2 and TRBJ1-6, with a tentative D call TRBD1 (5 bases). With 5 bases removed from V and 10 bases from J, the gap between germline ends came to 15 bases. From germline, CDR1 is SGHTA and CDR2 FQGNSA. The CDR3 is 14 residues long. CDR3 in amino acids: CASSPGTPPSPLHF. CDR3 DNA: TGTGCCAGCAGCCCAGGGACTCCCCCCTCACCCCTCCACTTT.

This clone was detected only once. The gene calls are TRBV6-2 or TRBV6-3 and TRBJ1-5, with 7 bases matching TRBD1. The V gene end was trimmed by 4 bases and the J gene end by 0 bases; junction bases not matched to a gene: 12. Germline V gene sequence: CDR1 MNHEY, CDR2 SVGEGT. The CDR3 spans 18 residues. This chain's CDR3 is CASSFDRVEGYSNQPQHF. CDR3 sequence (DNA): TGTGCCAGCAGTTTCGACAGGGTAGAGGGGTATAGCAATCAGCCCCAGCATTTT.

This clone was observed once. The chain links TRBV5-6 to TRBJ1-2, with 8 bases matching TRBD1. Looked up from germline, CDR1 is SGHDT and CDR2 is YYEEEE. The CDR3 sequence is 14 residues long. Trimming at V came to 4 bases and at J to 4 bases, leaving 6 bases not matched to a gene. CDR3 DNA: TGTGCCAGCAGCGTGACAGGGGCGGGCTATGGCTACACCTTC. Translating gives CASSVTGAGYGYTF.